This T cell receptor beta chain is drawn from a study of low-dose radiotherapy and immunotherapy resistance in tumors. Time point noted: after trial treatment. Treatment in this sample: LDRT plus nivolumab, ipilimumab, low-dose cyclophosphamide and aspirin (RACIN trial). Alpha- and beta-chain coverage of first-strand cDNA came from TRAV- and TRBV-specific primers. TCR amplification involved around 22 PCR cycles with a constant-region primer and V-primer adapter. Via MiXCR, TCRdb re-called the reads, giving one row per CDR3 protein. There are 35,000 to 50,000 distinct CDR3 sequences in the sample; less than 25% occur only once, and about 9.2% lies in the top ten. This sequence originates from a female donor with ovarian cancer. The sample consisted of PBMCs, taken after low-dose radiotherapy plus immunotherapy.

CDR3 sequence (DNA): TGTGCCAGCAGCCCTCGAGATTATGGCTACACCTTC. Protein: CASSPRDYGYTF. The V and J genes are TRBV12-3 or TRBV12-4 and TRBJ1-2; D remains ambiguous. The CDR3 is 12 amino acids. With 6 bases removed from V and 5 bases from J, the gap between germline ends came to 10 bases.